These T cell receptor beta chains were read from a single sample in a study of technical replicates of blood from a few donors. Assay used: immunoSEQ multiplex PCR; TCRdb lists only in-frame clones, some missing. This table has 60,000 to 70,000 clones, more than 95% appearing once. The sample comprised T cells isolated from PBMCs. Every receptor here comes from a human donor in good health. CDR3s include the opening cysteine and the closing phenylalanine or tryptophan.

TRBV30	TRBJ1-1	CAFNRGQTTEAFF
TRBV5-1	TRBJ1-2	CASSFTGTSKSNYGYTF
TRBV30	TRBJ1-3	CAWGPGQGVYTIYF
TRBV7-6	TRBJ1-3	CASSLDRGDTIYF
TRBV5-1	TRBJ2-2	CASKPHAPGELFF
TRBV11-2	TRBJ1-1	CASSTRTGHLSEAFF
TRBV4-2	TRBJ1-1	CASSQEAGGIAPRTEAFF
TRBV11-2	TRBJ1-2	CASSLDQGSRGYTF
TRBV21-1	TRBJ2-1	CASSNGETAGSYNEQFF
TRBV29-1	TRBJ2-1	CSARSNEQFF
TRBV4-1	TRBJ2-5	CASSPYQGETQYF
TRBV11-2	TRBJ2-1	CASTLSRYNEQFF
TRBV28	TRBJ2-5	CASNSVGQGREETQYF
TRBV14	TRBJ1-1	CASSHGTGPPLMNTEAFF
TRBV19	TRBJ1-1	CASIGGTGNTEAFF
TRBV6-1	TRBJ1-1	CASTRTGQLNTEAFF
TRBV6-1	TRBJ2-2	CASRITDTGELFF
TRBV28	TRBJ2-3	CATTRFEVSADTQYF
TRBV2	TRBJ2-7	CASSQGLAGSWEQYF
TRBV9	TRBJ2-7	CASSVARGPYEQYF
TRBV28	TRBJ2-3	CASSFGPSGSDTQYF
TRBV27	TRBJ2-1	CASSLSGQGIYNEQFF
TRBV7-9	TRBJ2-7	CASSPTSGRATYEQYF
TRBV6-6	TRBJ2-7	CASSYHRFYEQYF
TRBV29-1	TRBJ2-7	CSGGGSYEQYF
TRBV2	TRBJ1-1	CASRSVRQDTEAFF
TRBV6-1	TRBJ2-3	CASKRTYSSTDTQYF
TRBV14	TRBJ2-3	CASSQALHANTDTQYF
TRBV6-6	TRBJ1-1	CASSYSGTGLAEAFF
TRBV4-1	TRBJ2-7	CASSQDLGGLLNEQYF
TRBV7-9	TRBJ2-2	CASSFRQGDDGELFF
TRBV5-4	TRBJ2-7	CASSLRLAGTYEQYF
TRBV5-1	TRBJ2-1	CASSSLAGNEQFF
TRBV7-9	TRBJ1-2	CASSPDRGGIYGYTF
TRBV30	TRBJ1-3	CAWRQGGGNTIYF
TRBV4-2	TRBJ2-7	CASRSTLNYEQYF
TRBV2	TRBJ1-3	CASSSRTGRSGNTIYF
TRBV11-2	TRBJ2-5	CASSLDSYQETQYF
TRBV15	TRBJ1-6	CATSRDFLGGSYNSPLHF
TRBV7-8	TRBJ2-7	CASRPRGLRNWTSYEQYF
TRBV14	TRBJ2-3	CASSQRLGLAGGQRTDTQYF
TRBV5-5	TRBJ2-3	CASSPETYTDTQYF
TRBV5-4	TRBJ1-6	CASSFPTGDNSPLHF
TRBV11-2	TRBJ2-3	CASSPQRGQGRDTQYF
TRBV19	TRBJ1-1	CASRGQNTEAFF
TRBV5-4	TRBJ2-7	CASSTTLAGGTYEQYF
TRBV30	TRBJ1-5	CAWSVLYSNQPQHF
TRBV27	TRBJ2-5	CASSLRSGLPQETQYF
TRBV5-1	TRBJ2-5	CASSLGLAQGETQYF
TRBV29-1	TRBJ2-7	CSVEDPWWGTNGGEQYF
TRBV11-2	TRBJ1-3	CASSNLQGSGNTIYF
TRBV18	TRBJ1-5	CASSPNRVQPQHF
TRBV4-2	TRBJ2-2	CASSQRLAGDNTGELFF
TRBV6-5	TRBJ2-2	CASKIAGGRSGELFF
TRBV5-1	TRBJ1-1	CASSLRTVNDLGTEAFF
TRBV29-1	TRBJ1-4	CSAQSPFDEKLFF
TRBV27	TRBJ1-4	CASSLFSGINEKLFF
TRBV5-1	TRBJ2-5	CASTGDSGSRETQYF
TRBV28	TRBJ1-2	CASSLIDVLGSYTF
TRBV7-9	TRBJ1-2	CASSLGDGYTF